This T cell receptor beta chain was retrieved from a study of blood T cell repertoires in COVID-19. V was pared by 5 bases and J by 0 bases, with 9 bases of the junction left unmatched. In germline, CDR1 is SGHRS, CDR2 YFSETQ. This CDR3 is 17 amino acids long. Using immunoSEQ multiplex PCR, the repertoire was profiled, and TCRdb retains in-frame clones only, with some absent. The data hold under 250,000 clones, with about 82% observed a single time. Seattle's cohort entered during active infection and was followed longitudinally. Sample: peripheral blood. This clonotype originated in a woman older than 75 with COVID-19, enrolled during active disease. This sequence joins TRBV5-1 and TRBJ2-1, with 9 bases fitting TRBD2. CDR3 residues: CASRPSGGRSSYNEQFF. Written as DNA, the CDR3 is TGCGCCAGCAGGCCCAGCGGGGGGCGGAGCTCCTACAATGAGCAGTTCTTC.